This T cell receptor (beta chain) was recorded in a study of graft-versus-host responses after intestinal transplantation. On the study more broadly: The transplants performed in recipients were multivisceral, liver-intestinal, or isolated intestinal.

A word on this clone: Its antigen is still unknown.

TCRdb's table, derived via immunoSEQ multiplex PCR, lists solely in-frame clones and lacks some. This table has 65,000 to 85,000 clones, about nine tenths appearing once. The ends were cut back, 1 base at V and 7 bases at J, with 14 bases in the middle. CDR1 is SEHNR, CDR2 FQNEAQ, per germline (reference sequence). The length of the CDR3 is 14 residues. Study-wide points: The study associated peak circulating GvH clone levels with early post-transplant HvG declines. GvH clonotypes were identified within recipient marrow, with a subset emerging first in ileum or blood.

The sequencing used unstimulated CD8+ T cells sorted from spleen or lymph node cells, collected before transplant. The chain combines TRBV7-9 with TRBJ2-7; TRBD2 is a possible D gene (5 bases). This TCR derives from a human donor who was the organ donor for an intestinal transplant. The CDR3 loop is CASSLVLTGKEQYF. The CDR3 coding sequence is TGTGCCAGCAGCTTAGTACTAACGGGGAAAGAGCAGTACTTC.